This entry lists 17 T cell receptor beta chains sequenced from one sample in a study of cytotoxic CD8 clonotypes in ibrutinib-treated CLL (TCRdb year 2021). The time point label for this specimen denotes: approximately eleven months on ibrutinib. Library creation used the immunoSEQ multiplex PCR assay. TCRdb's version of the immuneACCESS table is confined to in-frame rearrangements and falls short of the full clone set. An unresolved V gene accounts for under half of the shortfall where checked; the remainder is of unknown origin. The sample has about 200,000 clones on record, more than 70% of them singletons. The ten largest clones take up roughly an eighth of the sample. The starting material was PBMCs, obtained after 12 months of ibrutinib treatment. These receptors all come from a human donor with chronic lymphocytic leukemia.

CDR3 nucleotide sequence: TGTGCCAGCAGGGCGGGGGAAATTGGCTACACCTTC. It yields the protein CASRAGEIGYTF. The chain combines TRBV6-1 with TRBJ1-2; possibly TRBD1 for D (5 bases). CDR3 size: 12 residues. V lost 6 bases and J 7 bases, leaving 12 bases between the germline ends. From germline, CDR1 is MNHNS and CDR2 SASEGT.

The V and J genes are TRBV6-6 and TRBJ1-1; D is perhaps TRBD1 (6 bases). The CDR3 consists of 12 residues. V was shortened by 6 bases and J by 7 bases, with 12 bases between the two germline ends. Germline assignment: CDR1 MNHNY and CDR2 SVGAGI (reference sequence). CDR3 loop: CASRNRDIEAFF. The CDR3 DNA reads as TGTGCCAGCAGAAACCGGGACATTGAAGCTTTCTTT.

The gene calls are TRBV7-3 and TRBJ2-1; D remains ambiguous. This CDR3 has 15 amino acids. Germline assignment: CDR1 SGHTA and CDR2 FQGTGA. Trimming took 1 base from V and 5 from J, leaving 12 bases between them. CDR3 DNA sequence: TGTGCCAGCAGCTTAAGCCCAAACTCTCACAATGAGCAGTTCTTC. Translated, it gives CASSLSPNSHNEQFF.

The gene calls are TRBV9 and TRBJ1-2, with 12 bases aligning to TRBD1. V lost 3 bases, J lost 4 bases, and 4 bases stayed unmatched. CDR3 length equals 15 residues. Germline V gene sequence: CDR1 SGDLS, CDR2 YYNGEE. This CDR3 reads CASSATGQGAYGYTF. CDR3 nucleotide sequence: TGTGCCAGCAGCGCTACGGGACAGGGGGCCTATGGCTACACCTTC.

The chain employs TRBV6-6 and TRBJ2-7; 7 nucleotides agree with TRBD1. Germline CDR1 MNHNY, CDR2 SVGAGI (reference sequence). The CDR3 length is 16 residues. V gave up 5 bases and J gave up 0 bases; unmatched junction bases: 10. The CDR3 region has the DNA TGTGCCAGCAGTCCTAAATCGGGACAGAGCTCCTACGAGCAGTACTTC. It yields the protein CASSPKSGQSSYEQYF.

V is TRBV19 and J is TRBJ1-3; D not certain. The CDR3 sequence is 16 residues long. Germline CDR1 LNHDA, CDR2 SQIVND (reference sequence). Trimming pared 8 bases from V and 0 bases from J, leaving 17 bases between. The CDR3, as DNA: TGTGCCAGTGGGTCCTTAGAGGGTATCTCTGGAAACACCATATATTTT. Translating gives CASGSLEGISGNTIYF.

J is TRBJ1-1 and V is TRBV19; D call uncertain. Germline CDR1 LNHDA, CDR2 SQIVND (reference sequence). The CDR3 runs 13 residues. Trimming pared 5 bases from V and 2 bases from J, leaving 9 bases between. The CDR3 DNA reads TGTGCCAGTAGTCTCGGGTTAAACACTGAAGCTTTCTTT. It encodes CASSLGLNTEAFF.

This clone was recorded at least ten times. The chain employs TRBV7-9 and TRBJ1-4; 7 bases align to TRBD1. Germline V gives CDR1 SEHNR, CDR2 FQNEAQ (reference sequence). The CDR3 spans 13 residues. Trimming took 6 bases from V and 5 from J; bases not matched to a gene: 3. CDR3 amino acids: CASRGQFNEKLFF. The CDR3, as DNA: TGTGCCAGCAGGGGACAGTTCAATGAAAAACTGTTTTTT.

This clone has just a few counts. The rearrangement links TRBV14 to TRBJ1-1; D remains unclear. V was shortened by 1 base and J by 11 bases, with 14 bases between the two germline ends. The CDR3 loop spans 13 amino acids. Per germline, CDR1 SGHDN and CDR2 FVKESK. CDR3 amino acids: CASSQVYRETAFF. CDR3 DNA: TGTGCCAGCAGCCAAGTTTACCGGGAGACGGCTTTCTTT.

The V and J genes are TRBV5-1 and TRBJ2-5, with D unclear. Germline V gives CDR1 SGHRS, CDR2 YFSETQ. Trimming shortened V by 0 bases and J by 5 bases, and 2 bases separated the two germline ends. This CDR3 is built from 11 residues. The CDR3 region has the DNA TGCGCCAGCAGCTTGGACGAGACCCAGTACTTC. Translation gives CASSLDETQYF.

The chain uses TRBV18 and TRBJ1-2; 9 nucleotides align to TRBD1. V dropped 0 bases and J dropped 4; count of bases not matched to a gene: 6. The CDR3 runs to 16 residues. Germline V gene sequence: CDR1 KGHSH, CDR2 LQKENI. Here the CDR3 reads CASSPPKGTGTYGYTF. The DNA of the CDR3 is TGTGCCAGCTCACCACCGAAAGGGACAGGGACCTATGGCTACACCTTC.

The CDR3 DNA is TGCGCCAGCAGGGAGACGAGCCCCTCCTACAATGAGCAGTTCTTC. Encoded protein: CASRETSPSYNEQFF. The genes are TRBV10-2 and TRBJ2-1; D is undetermined. There are 15 residues in the CDR3. CDR1 is WSHSY and CDR2 is SAAADI in the germline V gene. The ends were cut back, 6 bases at V and 0 bases at J, with 12 bases in the middle.

This chain connects TRBV6-1 to TRBJ1-5; D is undetermined. V was trimmed by 2 bases and J by 8 bases, leaving 16 bases between them. Germline V gene sequence: CDR1 MNHNS, CDR2 SASEGT. The CDR3 spans 15 residues. CDR3 region: CASSERFYPVEPQHF. In nucleotides, the CDR3 is TGTGCCAGCAGTGAAAGATTTTATCCGGTCGAGCCCCAGCATTTT.

The rearrangement uses TRBV30 and TRBJ2-1; TRBD1 is a possible D gene (5 bases). Germline V gene data show CDR1 as GTSNPN and CDR2 as SVGIG (reference sequence). CDR3 length: 17 residues. V lost 0 bases and J 0 bases, leaving 15 bases between the germline ends. CDR3 in DNA: TGTGCCTGGAGTGTACCAGGGTTAAAGGCCTCCTACAATGAGCAGTTCTTC. Its protein is CAWSVPGLKASYNEQFF.

The chain links TRBV7-9 to TRBJ1-2; TRBD1 might be the D (6 bases). V lost 4 bases and J 1 base, leaving 13 bases between the germline ends. Per the germline V gene, CDR1 is SEHNR and CDR2 is FQNEAQ (reference sequence). CDR3 size: 15 residues. The CDR3 protein is CASSSSGASNYGYTF. The CDR3 bases are TGTGCCAGCAGCTCCTCGGGGGCGAGTAACTATGGCTACACCTTC.

This clone is a singleton in its sample. The genes are TRBV2 and TRBJ2-7; tentative D call: TRBD1 (5 bases). The CDR3 has 12 amino acids. CDR1 SNHLY and CDR2 FYNNEI come from the germline V gene. The V end lost 7 bases, the J end lost 7 bases, and 14 bases lay between the germline ends. The CDR3 region is CASNLGLGEQYF. CDR3 coding DNA: TGTGCCAGCAATTTGGGGCTGGGGGAGCAGTACTTC.

This clone has only one observation. This chain links TRBV6-1 with TRBJ1-4; D unclear. This CDR3 contains 13 residues. In germline, CDR1 is MNHNS, CDR2 SASEGT. The V and J ends lost 5 bases and 5 bases respectively, with 9 bases between them. CDR3 loop: CASSYIRNEKLFF. In DNA, the CDR3 is TGTGCCAGCAGTTATATTAGGAATGAAAAACTGTTTTTT.